These 10 T cell receptor beta chains originate from one sample sequenced in a study of vaccination and CD4 T cells after COVID-19. Their recognized antigens are unknown. Scientists ran DNA taken from cultured CD4+ T cells through the Oncomine TCR Beta short-read assay for sequencing. TCRdb independently ran MiXCR on the PCR reads; one entry per CDR3 protein. Among about 25,000 distinct CDR3 sequences, about 40% were seen once, and the ten largest hold 7.2%. Treatment here: roughly 10-day PBMC culture with coronavirus spike peptide pools or control peptides (ViraFEST assay). Sequences were obtained from CD4+ T cells from blood, cultured in vitro. The receptors stem from a human donor who had recovered from COVID-19.

V is TRBV27 and J is TRBJ1-2; 10 bases fit TRBD1. Trimming at V came to 8 bases and at J to 4 bases, leaving 10 bases not matched to a gene. The germline V gene has CDR1 MNHEY and CDR2 SMNVEV (reference sequence). This CDR3 comprises 15 residues. DNA of the CDR3: TGTGCCAGCCCGGGACAGGGGCCCCTCGGCTATGGCTACACCTTC. Its translation is CASPGQGPLGYGYTF.

There are a few counts of this clonotype. V is TRBV20-1 and J is TRBJ2-7, with 16 bases fitting TRBD2. The germline CDR1 and CDR2 sequences are DFQATT and SNEGSKA (reference sequence). This CDR3 has 17 residues. The chain's CDR3 is CSVSGLAGGPNSYEQYF. CDR3 in DNA: TGCAGCGTTTCGGGACTAGCGGGAGGGCCGAACTCCTACGAGCAGTACTTC.

This chain uses TRBV4-1 with TRBJ2-3; 9 bases map to TRBD2. From germline, CDR1 is MGHRA and CDR2 YSYEKL. This CDR3 spans 14 amino acids. V gave up 6 bases and J gave up 2 bases; unmatched junction bases: 3. CDR3 sequence reads: CASSIAGDTDTQYF. CDR3 coding DNA: TGCGCCAGCAGTATAGCGGGAGACACAGATACGCAGTATTTT.

This clonotype occurred once. The chain carries TRBV6-5 and TRBJ2-3; 8 bases agree with TRBD1. From germline, CDR1 is MNHEY and CDR2 SVGAGI. CDR3 length: 17 amino acids. V was pared by 0 bases and J by 0 bases, with 5 bases of the junction left unmatched. The CDR3 is CASSYSGRTGSTDTQYF. The CDR3 DNA is TGTGCCAGCAGTTACTCGGGTAGGACAGGGAGCACAGATACGCAGTATTTT.

Points on this clonotype: No conserved phenylalanine or tryptophan ends this CDR3, so it is likely a read error. This chain links TRBV24-1 with TRBJ1-2, with 10 bases identical to TRBD1. From germline, CDR1 is KGHDR and CDR2 SFDVKD. Trimming at V came to 6 bases and at J to 4 bases, leaving 10 bases not matched to a gene. CDR3 length equals 16 residues. The CDR3 DNA reads TGTGCCACCAGTCCCAATGCGGGGACAGGGGTCTATGGCTACACCTAC. Protein product: CATSPNAGTGVYGYTY.

This chain links TRBV28 with TRBJ2-3, with D perhaps assigned TRBD1 or TRBD2 (6 bases each). V shed 10 bases and J shed 1 base, with 18 bases lying between them. Germline V gives CDR1 MDHEN, CDR2 SYDVKM. This CDR3 contains 15 residues. The CDR3 sequence: CAIGGRGGGTDTQYF. DNA for the CDR3: TGTGCCATCGGGGGCCGCGGTGGGGGCACAGATACGCAGTATTTT.

This clonotype was seen only a few times. This rearrangement joins TRBV20-1 to TRBJ2-5, with TRBD2 matching over 12 bases. The germline V gene encodes CDR1 DFQATT and CDR2 SNEGSKA (reference sequence). The V segment lost 1 base and the J segment 4 bases; nucleotides outside the gene matches: 4. The CDR3 loop spans 15 amino acids. The CDR3 sequence is CSARGLAGGTETQYF. CDR3 nucleotides: TGCAGTGCTAGAGGGCTAGCGGGGGGGACAGAGACCCAGTACTTC.

The gene calls are TRBV7-8 and TRBJ2-1; the match to TRBD2 covers 7 bases. Germline CDR1 SGHVS, CDR2 FQNEAQ. V shed 5 bases and J 7 bases; nucleotides not matched to a gene: 5. CDR3 size: 13 residues. CDR3 bases: TGTGCCAGCAGCACCAGACTAGCAAATGAGCAGTTCTTC. Its translation is CASSTRLANEQFF.

This clonotype was seen more than once but under ten times. The chain uses TRBV6-2 or TRBV6-3 and TRBJ2-7; D is perhaps TRBD2 (5 bases). The CDR3 spans 15 residues. Per the germline V gene, CDR1 is MNHEY and CDR2 is SVGEGT. The germline V and J ends were trimmed by 0 bases and 3 bases, with 12 bases remaining between them. CDR3 nucleotides: TGTGCCAGCAGTTACTCGCTAGGGAGAGACTACGAGCAGTACTTC. Protein sequence: CASSYSLGRDYEQYF.

This clonotype was picked up a small number of times. The gene calls are TRBV28 and TRBJ2-7; possible D gene TRBD2, 5 bases. V lost 9 bases to trimming and J lost 3 bases, with 9 bases between them. CDR3 length: 11 residues. Germline V gene data show CDR1 as MDHEN and CDR2 as SYDVKM. The CDR3 region is CASVRGYEQYF. CDR3 bases: TGTGCCAGTGTACGGGGCTACGAGCAGTACTTC.